The 24 T cell receptor beta chains reported below all come from one sample, sequenced in a study of cytomegalovirus exposure and HLA in healthy donors. The study ran its PCR with 60 Vbeta and 13 Jbeta primers. Sequencing was performed with immunoSEQ multiplex PCR; in TCRdb, only in-frame clones are kept and a portion is missing. Among about 160,000 clones listed, roughly 85% were seen once. Source material: PBMCs. Receptors were obtained from a boy aged 2-15 years in good health and CMV-seronegative.

The rearrangement joins TRBV11-2 to TRBJ2-5; D possibly corresponds to TRBD1 (5 bases). With the DNA end fitting TRBJ2-7 better, the J assignment may be wrong. This CDR3 comprises 13 residues. Looked up from germline, CDR1 is SGHAT and CDR2 is FQNNGV. CDR3 loop: CASSAGSGYEQYF. The CDR3 DNA follows: TGTGCCAGCAGCGCAGGGTCCGGCTACGAGCAGTACTTC.

This sequence joins TRBV28 and TRBJ2-5, with D possibly TRBD1 on 6 matching bases. Trimming cost V 5 bases and J 1 base, with 11 bases left between them. This CDR3 has 14 amino acids. The germline CDR1 and CDR2 sequences are MDHEN and SYDVKM. The DNA for the CDR3 is TGTGCCAGCAGTGCCTCGGACAGCCAAGAGACCCAGTACTTC. Protein: CASSASDSQETQYF.

The chain joins TRBV29-1 to TRBJ2-1; D not resolved. Germline V lookup: CDR1 SQVTM, CDR2 ANQGSEA. V lost 0 bases and J lost 15, with 18 bases in between. CDR3 length equals 13 residues. The CDR3 sequence: CSVEDSMGQRRFF. The CDR3 DNA reads TGCAGCGTTGAAGATTCGATGGGCCAACGGCGGTTCTTC.

The V gene is TRBV5-6, the J gene TRBJ2-7, with 11 bases aligning to TRBD1. Germline values: CDR1 SGHDT, CDR2 YYEEEE. J was trimmed by 7 bases and V by 3 bases; bases with no gene match: 3. This CDR3 spans 13 amino acids. DNA of the CDR3: TGTGCCAGCAGCTCGGGACAGGGGGAAGAGCAGTACGTC. This encodes CASSSGQGEEQYV.

Comment on this clone: At one of its ends the junction is not consistent with the germline gene, which may arise from a read error. The V call is TRBV9, the J call TRBJ1-4, with 9 positions matching TRBD1. The germline V gene has CDR1 SGDLS and CDR2 YYNGEE. The CDR3 runs 16 residues. This chain's CDR3 is CASSVTGGGQGEELFF. CDR3 nucleotides: TGTGCCAGCAGCGTAACGGGGGGGGGACAGGGTGAAGAACTGTTTTTT. The complete variable domain, with remaining parts taken from reference TRBV9 and TRBJ1-4, reads DSGVTQTPKHLITATGQRVTLRCSPRSGDLSVYWYQQSLDQGLQFLIQYYNGEERAKGNILERFSAQQFPDLHSELNLSSLELGDSALYFCASSVTGGGQGEELFFGSGTQLSVL.

This clone was observed once. This chain connects TRBV7-9 to TRBJ2-1; D is perhaps TRBD1 (6 bases). V was pared by 1 base and J by 4 bases, with 8 bases between. This CDR3 region has 14 residues. Germline loops: CDR1 SEHNR, CDR2 FQNEAQ (reference sequence). CDR3 DNA sequence: TGTGCCAGCAGCTTAGAAAGGGGGTACAATGAGCAGTTCTTC. This gives the protein CASSLERGYNEQFF. Combining the CDR3 with reference TRBV7-9 and TRBJ2-1 gives the whole variable domain DTGVSQNPRHKITKRGQNVTFRCDPISEHNRLYWYRQTLGQGPEFLTYFQNEAQLEKSRLLSDRFSAERPKGSFSTLEIQRTEQGDSAMYLCASSLERGYNEQFFGPGTRLTVL.

The rearrangement uses TRBV28 and TRBJ1-5; D uncertain. The germline CDR1 and CDR2 sequences are MDHEN and SYDVKM. The CDR3 is made up of 13 amino acids. Trimming took 3 bases from V and 5 from J, leaving 8 bases between them. CDR3 residues: CASSFTGDQPQHF. Here the CDR3 DNA reads TGTGCCAGCAGTTTTACCGGGGATCAGCCCCAGCATTTT.

The chain uses TRBV10-2 and TRBJ1-6, with D unresolved. CDR3 size: 13 residues. Trimming took 5 bases from V and 7 from J, leaving 9 bases between them. Germline V gene sequence: CDR1 WSHSY, CDR2 SAAADI. The CDR3, as DNA: TGCGCCAGCAGTAAACAACCCAATTCACCCCTCCACTTT. This sequence encodes CASSKQPNSPLHF.

The V gene is TRBV28, the J gene TRBJ1-4; the D gene is possibly TRBD1 (5 bases). Germline V lookup: CDR1 MDHEN, CDR2 SYDVKM. CDR3 length: 15 residues. Trimming pared 3 bases from V and 2 bases from J, leaving 10 bases between. CDR3 DNA: TGTGCCAGCAGTTTGGGCCAGGGTACTAATGAAAAACTGTTTTTT. It encodes CASSLGQGTNEKLFF.

The V call is TRBV10-2, the J call TRBJ1-2, with D unclear. Trimming removed 5 bases at V and 8 bases at J, with 15 bases between. The germline V gene has CDR1 WSHSY and CDR2 SAAADI. This CDR3 comprises 13 residues. The CDR3: CASSSEGVRGYTF. The CDR3 coding sequence is TGCGCCAGCAGTTCGGAGGGAGTGAGGGGCTACACCTTC.

This clone was recorded once. V and J are TRBV25-1 and TRBJ1-1; 7 positions agree with TRBD1. The ends lost 5 bases at V and 0 bases at J; junction bases unmatched: 6. The CDR3 runs to 15 residues. Per the germline V gene, CDR1 is MGHDK and CDR2 is SYGVNS. CDR3 residues: CASSREGAMNTEAFF. CDR3 nucleotides: TGTGCCAGCAGTCGTGAGGGGGCAATGAACACTGAAGCTTTCTTT. Complete variable domain (other parts from reference TRBV25-1 and TRBJ1-1): EADIYQTPRYLVIGTGKKITLECSQTMGHDKMYWYQQDPGMELHLIHYSYGVNSTEKGDLSSESTVSRIRTEHFPLTLESARPSHTSQYLCASSREGAMNTEAFFGQGTRLTVV.

The rearrangement uses TRBV4-1 and TRBJ1-4; 7 bases align to TRBD1. CDR1 is MGHRA and CDR2 is YSYEKL in the germline V gene. The trim removed 4 bases at V and 4 bases at J, leaving 12 bases unmatched. CDR3 length equals 17 residues. The CDR3 spells CASSPLNLGQSNEKLFF. The DNA for the CDR3 is TGCGCCAGCAGCCCTCTGAATTTGGGACAGAGTAATGAAAAACTGTTTTTT.

This clone was detected once. V usage is TRBV6-5 and J usage is TRBJ1-5; D is uncertain. Germline CDR1 and CDR2: MNHEY and SVGAGI. The CDR3 is 15 amino acids. Trimming shortened V by 0 bases and J by 4 bases, and 10 bases separated the two germline ends. For the CDR3, the DNA is TGTGCCAGCAGTTACTCGCCGAGAGGGAATCAGCCCCAGCATTTT. It is translated as CASSYSPRGNQPQHF.

This clone was seen only once. This chain joins TRBV28 and TRBJ2-5, with TRBD1 matching over 9 bases. The V gene's germline CDR1 is MDHEN and CDR2 SYDVKM. CDR3 length: 16 amino acids. Unmatched junction bases numbered 8, after V lost 3 bases and J lost 3 bases. CDR3 amino acids: CASSFHRQGEEETQYF. The CDR3 nucleotides are TGTGCCAGCAGTTTCCATCGACAGGGGGAGGAAGAGACCCAGTACTTC. The variable domain in full, completed from reference TRBV28 and TRBJ2-5, reads DVKVTQSSRYLVKRTGEKVFLECVQDMDHENMFWYRQDPGLGLRLIYFSYDVKMKEKGDIPEGYSVSREKKERFSLILESASTNQTSMYLCASSFHRQGEEETQYFGPGTRLLVL.

The V call is TRBV25-1, the J call TRBJ2-3; 8 positions match TRBD1. This CDR3 contains 14 residues. V trimming: 5 bases; J trimming: 1 base; junction bases outside the gene matches: 2. Germline V CDR1 and CDR2: MGHDK, SYGVNS. CDR3 nucleotides: TGTGCCAGCAGTTCCAGGGGGCGCACAGATACGCAGTATTTT. This encodes CASSSRGRTDTQYF.

The chain has TRBV5-4 and TRBJ1-4, with D perhaps TRBD1 (5 bases). With 4 bases removed from V and 6 bases from J, the gap between germline ends came to 10 bases. The CDR3 loop spans 13 amino acids. Germline lookup yields CDR1 SGHNT and CDR2 YYREEE (reference sequence). The CDR3 bases are TGTGCCAGCAGCAGGGCGGGGGATGAAAAACTGTTTTTT. Amino acids: CASSRAGDEKLFF.

J is TRBJ2-3 and V is TRBV5-1; 11 bases fit TRBD1. The CDR3 is 16 amino acids. Germline V gene sequence: CDR1 SGHRS, CDR2 YFSETQ. V shed 2 bases, J shed 4 bases, and the junction held 6 bases outside the gene matches. Written as DNA, the CDR3 is TGCGCCAGCAGCTTAGGAGGGACAGGGGGGGCAGATACGCAGTATTTT. It specifies CASSLGGTGGADTQYF. The full variable domain, with the rest looked up from reference TRBV5-1 and TRBJ2-3, is KAGVTQTPRYLIKTRGQQVTLSCSPISGHRSVSWYQQTPGQGLQFLFEYFSETQRNKGNFPGRFSGRQFSNSRSEMNVSTLELGDSALYLCASSLGGTGGADTQYFGPGTRLTVL.

V and J are TRBV6-1 and TRBJ2-3, with 7 bases lining up with TRBD1. The CDR3 runs to 14 residues. With 4 bases clipped from V and 6 bases from J, the junction kept 7 bases outside the gene matches. Germline values: CDR1 MNHNS, CDR2 SASEGT. The CDR3 loop is CASSGLQGIDTQYF. For the CDR3, the DNA is TGTGCCAGCAGTGGCCTACAGGGGATCGATACGCAGTATTTT.

This chain links TRBV28 with TRBJ2-5; TRBD1 aligns across 7 bases. Germline V gene sequence: CDR1 MDHEN, CDR2 SYDVKM. This CDR3 is built from 16 residues. V trimming: 1 base; J trimming: 3 bases; junction bases outside the gene matches: 8. The CDR3 DNA reads TGTGCCAGCAGTTTATTCTACCGGGACAGCAAAGAGACCCAGTACTTC. Its translation is CASSLFYRDSKETQYF.

This clone was seen only a few times. The rearrangement joins TRBV15 to TRBJ2-1, with TRBD2 matching over 16 bases. Germline CDR1 reads LNHNV; CDR2 reads YYDKDF (reference sequence). With 2 bases clipped from V and 9 bases from J, the junction kept 10 bases outside the gene matches. This CDR3 has 18 residues. The CDR3 region has the DNA TGTGCCACCAGCAGATCTCCGGGACTAGCGGGGGGGCAGGGTGAGCAGTTCTTC. Its translation is CATSRSPGLAGGQGEQFF.

This clone was seen only a few times. This rearrangement joins TRBV6-5 to TRBJ2-7; 8 bases align to TRBD1. CDR1 and CDR2 (germline): MNHEY, SVGAGI. With V trimmed by 11 bases and J by 2 bases, 5 bases remained unmatched. This CDR3 is built from 12 residues. CDR3 in DNA: TGTGCCTGCGGGACAGGTACCTACGAGCAGTACGTC. Its translation: CACGTGTYEQYV.

The chain recombines TRBV28 with TRBJ2-1; TRBD2 agrees at 8 bases. CDR1 is MDHEN and CDR2 is SYDVKM in the germline V gene. The CDR3 has 17 amino acids. V lost 4 bases, J lost 7 bases, and 15 bases stayed unmatched. Here the CDR3 reads CASSSPRGAGEGNEQFF. For the CDR3, the DNA is TGTGCCAGCAGTTCCCCCCGGGGAGCGGGAGAGGGTAATGAGCAGTTCTTC.

The V call is TRBV5-1, the J call TRBJ2-2; D is uncertain. The CDR3 covers 13 residues. The V end lost 2 bases, the J end lost 4 bases, and 6 bases lay between the germline ends. Germline assignment: CDR1 SGHRS and CDR2 YFSETQ. The CDR3 sequence is CASSFGGTGELFF. The CDR3 region has the DNA TGCGCCAGCAGCTTTGGCGGCACCGGGGAGCTGTTTTTT.

V usage is TRBV9 and J usage is TRBJ1-6; D is possibly TRBD1 (6 bases). V was cut by 4 bases and J by 5 bases, with 10 bases left in between. Germline V gene lookup returns CDR1 SGDLS and CDR2 YYNGEE. The CDR3 covers 14 residues. The CDR3 DNA reads as TGTGCCAGCAGCCCAGGACAGAATAATTCACCCCTCCACTTT. Its protein product is CASSPGQNNSPLHF.